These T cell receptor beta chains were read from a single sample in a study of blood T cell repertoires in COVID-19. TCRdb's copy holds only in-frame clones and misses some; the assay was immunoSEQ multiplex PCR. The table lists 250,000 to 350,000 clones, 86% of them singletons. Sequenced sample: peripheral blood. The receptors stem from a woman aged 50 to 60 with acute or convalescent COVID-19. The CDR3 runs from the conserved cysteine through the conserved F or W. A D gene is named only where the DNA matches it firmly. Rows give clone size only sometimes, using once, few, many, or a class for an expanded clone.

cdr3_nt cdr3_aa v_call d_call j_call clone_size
TGCAGTGCTAGTCCAAGAACTAGCGGAGCACCCTACGAGCAGTACTTC CSASPRTSGAPYEQYF TRBV20-1 TRBD2 TRBJ2-7 .
TGTGCCAGCAGCCAAGATGGTAGGGCAGGGCCCACTAACTATGGCTACACCTTC CASSQDGRAGPTNYGYTF TRBV4-2 . TRBJ1-2 .
TGTGCCAGCAGCTTGTACCGGACAGGGGCCTCTTTCATGAACACTGAAGCTTTCTTT CASSLYRTGASFMNTEAFF TRBV5-8 TRBD1 TRBJ1-1 .
TGTGCCAGCAGTCCAAGACAGGCTTACTACTCATCGAGCTCCTACGAGCAGTACTTC CASSPRQAYYSSSSYEQYF TRBV27 . TRBJ2-7 .
TGTGCCAGCAGCCCCAGATCCCCCCCCAACTACGAGCAGTACTTC CASSPRSPPNYEQYF TRBV6-5 . TRBJ2-7 .
TGTGCCAGCACCTACCGGCGGGGTGGCAAAAACATTCAGTACTTC CASTYRRGGKNIQYF TRBV28 . TRBJ2-4 .
TGTGCCAGCAGCAAAGAGGACAGGGGTGACAATGAGCAGTTCTTC CASSKEDRGDNEQFF TRBV21-1 . TRBJ2-1 .
TGCAGTGCTAGTCCCCAAACAGGGAACTGGTACGAGCAGTACTTC CSASPQTGNWYEQYF TRBV20-1 . TRBJ2-7 .
TGTGCCAGCAGCCAAGGTGAGGGGAACACTGAAGCTTTCTTT CASSQGEGNTEAFF TRBV14 . TRBJ1-1 .
TGTGCCAGCAGTTACTCGCTGGAGCGAATGAACACTGAAGCTTTCTTT CASSYSLERMNTEAFF TRBV6-2/TRBV6-3 . TRBJ1-1 .
TGCAGCGTCCTCCAACTCTACGAGCAGTACTTC CSVLQLYEQYF TRBV29-1 . TRBJ2-7 .
TGTGCCAGCAGCTTGAAAGGGGTACATCAGCCCCAGCATTTT CASSLKGVHQPQHF TRBV5-6 . TRBJ1-5 .
TGTGCCAGCAGCTTAGCACCGGGACTAGCGGGGGGGACCGAGTACTTC CASSLAPGLAGGTEYF TRBV7-2 TRBD2 TRBJ2-5 .
TGTGCCTGGAGTGATGCGGGAGGGCTTTTGACAGATACGCAGTATTTT CAWSDAGGLLTDTQYF TRBV30 TRBD2 TRBJ2-3 .
TGCGCCAGCAGATCCGGGACTAGCGGGAGCGCAGATACGCAGTATTTT CASRSGTSGSADTQYF TRBV5-1 TRBD2 TRBJ2-3 .
TGCAGCGTCCCGGCGGTAGCGGGAGTTAATAACATTCAGTACTTC CSVPAVAGVNNIQYF TRBV29-1 TRBD2 TRBJ2-4 .
TGTGCCAGCTCACGAGCGGGGACCTTATACGAGCAGTACTTC CASSRAGTLYEQYF TRBV18 TRBD2 TRBJ2-7 few
TGTGCCAGCAATCAGGGTCCTAATTCACCCCTCCACTTT CASNQGPNSPLHF TRBV3-1/TRBV3-2 . TRBJ1-6 .
TGTGCCAGCAGCTTATTCCGGGAGGATGAAAAACTGTTTTTT CASSLFREDEKLFF TRBV7-2 . TRBJ1-4 .
TGTGCCAGCAGTGACGGTGGTGTGGAAGCTTTCTTT CASSDGGVEAFF TRBV2 . TRBJ1-1 .
TGCGCCAGCAGCTTGGGGACTAGCGGGACCAGCACAGATACGCAGTATTTT CASSLGTSGTSTDTQYF TRBV5-1 TRBD2 TRBJ2-3 .
TGCGCCAGCAGCGAGCCAGGGGGCCGGTCCTACGAGCAGTACTTC CASSEPGGRSYEQYF TRBV5-1 TRBD1 TRBJ2-7 .